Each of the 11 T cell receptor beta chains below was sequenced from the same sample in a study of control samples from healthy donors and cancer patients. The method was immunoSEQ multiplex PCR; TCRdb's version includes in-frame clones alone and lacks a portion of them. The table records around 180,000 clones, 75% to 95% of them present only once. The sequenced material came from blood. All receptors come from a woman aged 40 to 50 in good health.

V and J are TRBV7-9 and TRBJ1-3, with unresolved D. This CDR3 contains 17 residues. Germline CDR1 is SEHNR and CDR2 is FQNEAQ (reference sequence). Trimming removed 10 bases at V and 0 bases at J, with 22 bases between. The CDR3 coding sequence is TGTGCCACCCTCATAAACCTCCCGAAAGACTCTGGAAACACCATATATTTT. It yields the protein CATLINLPKDSGNTIYF.

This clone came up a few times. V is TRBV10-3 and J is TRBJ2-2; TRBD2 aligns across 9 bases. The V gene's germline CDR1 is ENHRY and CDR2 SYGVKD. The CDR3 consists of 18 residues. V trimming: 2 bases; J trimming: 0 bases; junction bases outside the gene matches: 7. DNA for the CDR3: TGTGCCATCAGTGAGAGTGGAGCGGGGGGACCGAACACCGGGGAGCTGTTTTTT. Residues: CAISESGAGGPNTGELFF.

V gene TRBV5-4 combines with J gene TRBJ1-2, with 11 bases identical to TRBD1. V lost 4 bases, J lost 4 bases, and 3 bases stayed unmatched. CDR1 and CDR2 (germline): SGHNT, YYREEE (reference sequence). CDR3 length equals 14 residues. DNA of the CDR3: TGTGCCAGCAGCGGGACAGGGGGAGTCTATGGCTACACCTTC. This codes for CASSGTGGVYGYTF.

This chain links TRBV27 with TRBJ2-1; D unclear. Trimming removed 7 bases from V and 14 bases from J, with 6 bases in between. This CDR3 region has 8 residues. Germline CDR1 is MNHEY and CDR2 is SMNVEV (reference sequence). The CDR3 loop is CASIEKFF. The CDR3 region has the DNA TGTGCCAGCATCGAAAAGTTCTTC.

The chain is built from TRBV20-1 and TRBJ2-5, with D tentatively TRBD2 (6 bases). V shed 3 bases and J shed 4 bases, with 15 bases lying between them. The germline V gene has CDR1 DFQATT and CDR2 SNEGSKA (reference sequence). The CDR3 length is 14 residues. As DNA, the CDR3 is TGCAGTGCTAGTTTTGCGGGGTTAGGAGAGACCCAGTACTTC. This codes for CSASFAGLGETQYF.

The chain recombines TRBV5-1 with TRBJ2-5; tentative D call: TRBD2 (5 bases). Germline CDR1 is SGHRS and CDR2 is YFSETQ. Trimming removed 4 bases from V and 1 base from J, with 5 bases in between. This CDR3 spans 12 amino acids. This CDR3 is CASSEGQETQYF. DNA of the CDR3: TGCGCCAGCAGCGAGGGCCAAGAGACCCAGTACTTC.

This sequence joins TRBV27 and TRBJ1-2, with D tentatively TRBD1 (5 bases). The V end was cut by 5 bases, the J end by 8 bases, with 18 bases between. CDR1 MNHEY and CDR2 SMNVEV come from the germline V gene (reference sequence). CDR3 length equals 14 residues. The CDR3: CASSPHPTGLGYTF. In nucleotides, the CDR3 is TGTGCCAGCAGTCCCCACCCCACAGGATTAGGCTACACCTTC.

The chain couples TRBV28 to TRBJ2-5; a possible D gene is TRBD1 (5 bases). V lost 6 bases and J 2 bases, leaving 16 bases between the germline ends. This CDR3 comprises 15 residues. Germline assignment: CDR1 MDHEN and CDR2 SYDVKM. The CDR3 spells CASRGLQTEQETQYF. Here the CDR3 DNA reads TGTGCCAGCAGGGGGCTTCAGACGGAGCAAGAGACCCAGTACTTC.

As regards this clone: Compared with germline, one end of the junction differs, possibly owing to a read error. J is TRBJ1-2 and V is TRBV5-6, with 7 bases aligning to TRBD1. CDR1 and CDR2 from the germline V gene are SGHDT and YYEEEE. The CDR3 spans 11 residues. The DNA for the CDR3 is TGTGCCAGCAGATCAGGACCGGGACAGATCTTC. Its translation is CASRSGPGQIF. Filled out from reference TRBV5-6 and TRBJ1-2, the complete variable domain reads DAGVTQSPTHLIKTRGQQVTLRCSPKSGHDTVSWYQQALGQGPQFIFQYYEEEERQRGNFPDRFSGHQFPNYSSELNVNALLLGDSALYLCASRSGPGQIFGSGTRLTVV.

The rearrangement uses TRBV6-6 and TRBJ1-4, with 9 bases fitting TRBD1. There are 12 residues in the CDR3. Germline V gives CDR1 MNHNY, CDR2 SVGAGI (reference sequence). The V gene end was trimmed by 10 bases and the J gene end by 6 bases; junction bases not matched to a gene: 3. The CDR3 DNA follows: TGTGCCACCGGGACAGGGCATGAAAAACTGTTTTTT. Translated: CATGTGHEKLFF.

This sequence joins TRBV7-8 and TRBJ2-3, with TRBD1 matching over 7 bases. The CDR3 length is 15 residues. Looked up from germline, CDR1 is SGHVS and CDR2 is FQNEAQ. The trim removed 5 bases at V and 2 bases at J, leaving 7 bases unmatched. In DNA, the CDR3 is TGTGCCAGCAGCGTTTACAGGGGACACACAGATACGCAGTATTTT. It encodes CASSVYRGHTDTQYF.